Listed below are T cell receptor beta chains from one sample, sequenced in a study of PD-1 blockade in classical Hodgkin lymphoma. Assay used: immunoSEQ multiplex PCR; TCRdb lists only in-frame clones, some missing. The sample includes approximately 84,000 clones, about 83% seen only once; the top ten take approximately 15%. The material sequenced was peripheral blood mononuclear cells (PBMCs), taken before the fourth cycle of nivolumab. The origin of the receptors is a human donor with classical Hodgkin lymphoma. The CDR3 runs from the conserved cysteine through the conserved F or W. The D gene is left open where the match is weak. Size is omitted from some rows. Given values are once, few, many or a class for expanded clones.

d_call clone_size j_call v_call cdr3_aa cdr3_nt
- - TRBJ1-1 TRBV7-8 CASSPLALSTEAFF TGTGCCAGCAGCCCCCTGGCCCTGAGCACTGAAGCTTTCTTT
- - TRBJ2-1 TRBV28 CASSFLNEQFF TGTGCCAGCAGTTTCCTTAATGAGCAGTTCTTC
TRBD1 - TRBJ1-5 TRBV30 CAWSHLTPGQGPQPQHF TGTGCCTGGAGTCACTTAACTCCGGGACAGGGGCCCCAGCCCCAGCATTTT
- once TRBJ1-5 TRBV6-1 CASSGGSLSNQPQHF TGTGCCAGCAGTGGTGGCAGTTTGAGCAATCAGCCCCAGCATTTT
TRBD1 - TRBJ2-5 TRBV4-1 CASSLTDRVETQYF TGCGCCAGCAGCCTCACGGACAGGGTGGAGACCCAGTACTTC
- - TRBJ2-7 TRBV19 CASSPNGQRYEQYF TGTGCCAGTAGCCCCAATGGACAGCGCTACGAGCAGTACTTC
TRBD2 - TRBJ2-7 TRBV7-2 CASTRGGTPYEQYF TGTGCCAGCACTCGGGGGGGGACCCCCTACGAGCAGTACTTC
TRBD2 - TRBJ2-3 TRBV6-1 CASSEDPGTSGTSTDTQYF TGTGCCAGCAGTGAAGATCCCGGGACTAGCGGGACTAGCACAGATACGCAGTATTTT
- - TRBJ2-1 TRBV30 CAWSVYLHNEQFF TGTGCCTGGAGTGTATATCTCCACAATGAGCAGTTCTTC
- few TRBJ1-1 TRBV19 CASSTQGLIEAFF TGTGCCAGTAGCACACAGGGTCTCATCGAAGCTTTCTTT
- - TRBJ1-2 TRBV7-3 CASSPGGSNYGYTF TGTGCCAGCAGCCCAGGCGGTTCTAACTATGGCTACACCTTC
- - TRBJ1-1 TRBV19 CASSIPTAPSNTEAFF TGTGCCAGTAGTATCCCGACCGCGCCGTCGAACACTGAAGCTTTCTTT
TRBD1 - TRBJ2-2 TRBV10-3 CATKGTGGTGELFF TGTGCCACCAAGGGGACAGGGGGCACCGGGGAGCTGTTTTTT
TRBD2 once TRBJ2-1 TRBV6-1 CASSEAGAGGGLYNEQFF TGTGCCAGCAGTGAAGCGGGAGCGGGAGGGGGTCTATACAATGAGCAGTTCTTC
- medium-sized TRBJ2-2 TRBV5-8 CASSFRETGELFF TGTGCCAGCAGCTTTCGAGAAACCGGGGAGCTGTTTTTT
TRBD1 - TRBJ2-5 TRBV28 CASSFVGQAQETQYF TGTGCCAGCAGTTTTGTGGGACAGGCCCAAGAGACCCAGTACTTC
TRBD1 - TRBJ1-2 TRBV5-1 CASSLGQGRVRAYGYTF TGCGCCAGCAGCTTGGGACAGGGGCGCGTACGGGCCTATGGCTACACCTTC
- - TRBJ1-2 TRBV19 CASSIVWAERGYTF TGTGCCAGTAGTATAGTATGGGCCGAGCGGGGCTACACCTTC
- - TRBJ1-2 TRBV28 CASSPLSWDRYTF TGTGCCAGCAGTCCCTTGAGTTGGGATCGCTACACCTTC
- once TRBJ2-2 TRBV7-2 CASSPPRGSGYTGELFF TGTGCCAGCAGCCCCCCTCGGGGTAGCGGATACACCGGGGAGCTGTTTTTT
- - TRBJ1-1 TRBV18 CASSPPSGRANTEAFF TGTGCCAGCTCACCACCTTCCGGCAGGGCGAACACTGAAGCTTTCTTT
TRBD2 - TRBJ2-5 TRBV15 CATSRTSAETQYF TGTGCCACCAGCAGAACTAGCGCAGAGACCCAGTACTTC
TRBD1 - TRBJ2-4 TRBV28 CASSLPQGVNIQYF TGTGCCAGCAGTTTACCACAGGGGGTGAACATTCAGTACTTC
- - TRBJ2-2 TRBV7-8 CASSLARVGAPNTGELFF TGTGCCAGCAGCTTAGCGCGAGTAGGGGCCCCGAACACCGGGGAGCTGTTTTTT
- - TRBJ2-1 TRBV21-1 CASSKERRGSYNEQFF TGTGCCAGCAGCAAGGAGCGGCGGGGCTCCTACAATGAGCAGTTCTTC
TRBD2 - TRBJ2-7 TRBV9 CASSQGGLAGSEQYF TGTGCCAGCAGCCAGGGGGGACTAGCGGGATCCGAGCAGTACTTC
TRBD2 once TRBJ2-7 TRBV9 CASSVKGREREQYF TGTGCCAGCAGCGTCAAGGGGCGGGAGCGCGAGCAGTACTTC
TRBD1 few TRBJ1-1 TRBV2 CASSPIQGGTEAFF TGTGCCAGCAGTCCTATTCAGGGGGGCACTGAAGCTTTCTTT
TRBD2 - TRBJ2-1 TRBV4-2 CASSQGVAGGLGSNEQFF TGTGCCAGCAGCCAAGGGGTAGCGGGAGGGCTCGGGTCGAATGAGCAGTTCTTC
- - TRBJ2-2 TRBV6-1 CASSALVAGELFF TGTGCCAGCAGTGCGCTGGTGGCCGGGGAGCTGTTTTTT
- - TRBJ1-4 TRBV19 CASSGSGREKLFF TGTGCCAGTAGTGGGAGTGGGAGAGAAAAACTGTTTTTT
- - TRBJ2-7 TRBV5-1 CASRFRGGSYEQYF TGCGCCAGCAGGTTTAGAGGGGGGAGCTACGAGCAGTACTTC
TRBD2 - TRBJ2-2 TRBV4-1 CASSQSPVAGVSGELFF TGCGCCAGCAGCCAATCCCCCGTAGCGGGAGTGAGCGGGGAGCTGTTTTTT
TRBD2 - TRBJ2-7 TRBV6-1 CASSEVGAASGRSAEQYF TGTGCCAGCAGTGAGGTGGGGGCGGCTAGCGGGAGAAGTGCCGAGCAGTACTTC
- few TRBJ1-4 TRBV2 CASSGETQKLFF TGTGCCAGCAGCGGGGAGACCCAAAAACTGTTTTTT
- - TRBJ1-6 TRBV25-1 CASSEWGPTNSPLHF TGTGCCAGCAGTGAATGGGGACCGACTAATTCACCCCTCCACTTT
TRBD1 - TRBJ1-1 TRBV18 CASSPGQTGTAFF TGTGCCAGCTCACCCGGACAGACAGGGACTGCTTTCTTT
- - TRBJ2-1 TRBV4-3 CASSQRVIGTYNEQFF TGCGCCAGCAGTCAACGGGTGATAGGGACCTACAATGAGCAGTTCTTC
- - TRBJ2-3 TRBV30 CAWSGNEGDTQYF TGTGCCTGGAGTGGAAACGAGGGGGATACGCAGTATTTT
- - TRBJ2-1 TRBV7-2 CASSLGPDNEQFF TGTGCCAGCAGCTTAGGCCCGGACAATGAGCAGTTCTTC
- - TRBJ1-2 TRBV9 CASSVWGGLHGYTF TGTGCCAGCAGCGTATGGGGGGGTCTTCATGGCTACACCTTC
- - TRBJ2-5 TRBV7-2 CASSLDGRPRETQYF TGTGCCAGCAGCTTAGATGGACGTCCGAGGGAGACCCAGTACTTC